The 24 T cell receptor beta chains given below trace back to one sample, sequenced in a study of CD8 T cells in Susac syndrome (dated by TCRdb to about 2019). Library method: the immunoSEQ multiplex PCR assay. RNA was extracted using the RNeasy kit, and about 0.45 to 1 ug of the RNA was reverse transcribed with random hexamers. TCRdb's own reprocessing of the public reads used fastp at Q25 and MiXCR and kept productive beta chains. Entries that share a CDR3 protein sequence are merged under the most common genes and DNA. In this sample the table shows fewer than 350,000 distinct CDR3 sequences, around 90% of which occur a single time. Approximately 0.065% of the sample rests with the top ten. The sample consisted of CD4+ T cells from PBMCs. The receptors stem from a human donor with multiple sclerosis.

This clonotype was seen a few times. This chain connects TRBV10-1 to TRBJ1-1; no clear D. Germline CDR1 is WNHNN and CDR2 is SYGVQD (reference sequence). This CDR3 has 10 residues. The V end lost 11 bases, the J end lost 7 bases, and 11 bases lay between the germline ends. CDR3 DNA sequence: TGCGCCGGCGGTGGGTTTGAAGCTTTCTTT. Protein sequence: CAGGGFEAFF.

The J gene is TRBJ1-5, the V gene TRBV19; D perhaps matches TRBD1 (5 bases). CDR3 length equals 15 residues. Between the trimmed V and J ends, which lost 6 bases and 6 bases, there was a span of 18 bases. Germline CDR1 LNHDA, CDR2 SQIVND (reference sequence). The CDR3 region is CASRGLRGGLQPQHF. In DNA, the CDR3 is TGTGCCAGTAGGGGGTTGAGGGGTGGGCTTCAGCCCCAGCATTTT.

CDR3 sequence (DNA): TGTGCCAGCTCACCGGCGGGAGCGGAGACCCAGTACTTC. Its translation: CASSPAGAETQYF. This chain connects TRBV18 to TRBJ2-5; 7 nucleotides align to TRBD2. The CDR3 is 13 amino acids. Per germline, CDR1 KGHSH and CDR2 LQKENI. Germline trimming cut 3 bases from V and 5 bases from J; bases unmatched to any gene: 3. Based on the CDR3 plus reference TRBV18 and TRBJ2-5, the full variable domain is NAGVMQNPRHLVRRRGQEARLRCSPMKGHSHVYWYRQLPEEGLKFMVYLQKENIIDESGMPKERFSAEFPKEGPSILRIQQVVRGDSAAYFCASSPAGAETQYFGPGTRLLVL.

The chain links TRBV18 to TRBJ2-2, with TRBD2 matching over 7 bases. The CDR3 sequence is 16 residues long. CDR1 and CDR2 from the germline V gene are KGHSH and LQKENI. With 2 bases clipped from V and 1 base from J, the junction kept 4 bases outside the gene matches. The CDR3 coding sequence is TGTGCCAGCTCACCATCCGGGGGGAGGAACACCGGGGAGCTGTTTTTT. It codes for CASSPSGGRNTGELFF.

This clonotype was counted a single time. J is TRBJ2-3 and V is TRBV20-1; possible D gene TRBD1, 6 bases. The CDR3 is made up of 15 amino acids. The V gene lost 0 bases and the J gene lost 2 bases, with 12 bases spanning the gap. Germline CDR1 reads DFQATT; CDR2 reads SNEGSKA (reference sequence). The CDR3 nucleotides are TGCAGTGCTAGAGATTTGCACAGGGTCACAGATACGCAGTATTTT. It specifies CSARDLHRVTDTQYF.

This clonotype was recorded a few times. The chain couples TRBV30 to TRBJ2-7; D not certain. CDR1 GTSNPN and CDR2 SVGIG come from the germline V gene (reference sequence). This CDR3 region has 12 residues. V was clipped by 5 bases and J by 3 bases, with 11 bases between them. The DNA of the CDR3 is TGTGCCTGGGCCCCAGGACGCTACGAGCAGTACTTC. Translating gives CAWAPGRYEQYF.

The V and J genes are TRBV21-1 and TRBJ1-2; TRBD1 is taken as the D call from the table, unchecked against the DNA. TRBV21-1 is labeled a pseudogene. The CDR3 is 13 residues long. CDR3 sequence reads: CASSEGQGHGYTF. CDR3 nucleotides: TGTGCCAGCAGCGAGGGACAGGGCCATGGCTACACCTTC.

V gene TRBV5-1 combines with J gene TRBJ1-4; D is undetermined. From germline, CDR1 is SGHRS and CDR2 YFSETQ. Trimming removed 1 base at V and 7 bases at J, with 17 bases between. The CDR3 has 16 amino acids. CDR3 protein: CASSLSVLRAAEKLFF. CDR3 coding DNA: TGCGCCAGCAGCTTGAGTGTGTTAAGGGCCGCTGAAAAACTGTTTTTT.

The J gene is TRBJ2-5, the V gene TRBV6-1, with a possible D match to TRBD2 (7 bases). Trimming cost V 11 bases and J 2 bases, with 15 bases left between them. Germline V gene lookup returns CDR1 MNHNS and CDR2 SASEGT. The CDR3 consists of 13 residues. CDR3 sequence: CAAKAGAQETQYF. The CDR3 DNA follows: TGTGCCGCAAAGGCGGGGGCTCAAGAGACCCAGTACTTC.

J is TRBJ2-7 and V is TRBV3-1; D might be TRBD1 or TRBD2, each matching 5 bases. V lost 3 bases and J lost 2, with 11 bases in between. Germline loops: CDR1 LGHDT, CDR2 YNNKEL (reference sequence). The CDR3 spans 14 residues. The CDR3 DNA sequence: TGTGCCAGCAGCCAGGGGACCCCGACCTACGAGCAGTACTTC. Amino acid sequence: CASSQGTPTYEQYF.

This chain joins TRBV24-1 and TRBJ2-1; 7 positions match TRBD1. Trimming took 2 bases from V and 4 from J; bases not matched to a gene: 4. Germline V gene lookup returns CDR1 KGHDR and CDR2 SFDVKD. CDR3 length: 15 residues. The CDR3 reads CATSDSPTGYNEQFF. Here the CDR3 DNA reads TGTGCCACCAGTGATTCCCCGACAGGGTACAATGAGCAGTTCTTC.

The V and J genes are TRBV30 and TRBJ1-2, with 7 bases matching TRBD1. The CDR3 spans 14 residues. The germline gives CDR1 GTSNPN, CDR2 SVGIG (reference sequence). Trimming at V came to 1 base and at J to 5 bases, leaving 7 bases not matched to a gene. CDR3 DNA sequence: TGTGCCTGGAGTGGACAGGGAGTCGGGTATGGCTACACCTTC. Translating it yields CAWSGQGVGYGYTF.

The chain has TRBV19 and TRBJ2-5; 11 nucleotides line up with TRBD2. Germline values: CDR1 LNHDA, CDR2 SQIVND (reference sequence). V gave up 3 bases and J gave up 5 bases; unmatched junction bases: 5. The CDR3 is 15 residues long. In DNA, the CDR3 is TGTGCCAGTAGTATGACTAGCGGGATGTGGGAGACCCAGTACTTC. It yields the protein CASSMTSGMWETQYF.

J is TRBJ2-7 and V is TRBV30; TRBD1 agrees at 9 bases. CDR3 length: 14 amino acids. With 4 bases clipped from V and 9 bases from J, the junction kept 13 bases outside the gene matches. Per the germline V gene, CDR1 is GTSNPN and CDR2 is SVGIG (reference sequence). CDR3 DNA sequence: TGTGCCTGGATGAAGGGGGGACCGGGACAGGGGCAGTACTTC. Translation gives CAWMKGGPGQGQYF.

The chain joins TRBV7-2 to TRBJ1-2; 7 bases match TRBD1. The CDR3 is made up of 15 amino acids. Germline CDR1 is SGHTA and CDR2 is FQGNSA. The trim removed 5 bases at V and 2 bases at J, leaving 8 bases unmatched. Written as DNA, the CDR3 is TGTGCCAGCAGCCCGGCCAGGGGGGGAAACTATGGCTACACCTTC. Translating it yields CASSPARGGNYGYTF.

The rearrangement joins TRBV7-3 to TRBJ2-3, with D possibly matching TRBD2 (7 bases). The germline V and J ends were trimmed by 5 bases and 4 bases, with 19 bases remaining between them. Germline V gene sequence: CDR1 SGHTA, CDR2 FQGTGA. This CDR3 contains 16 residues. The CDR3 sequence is CASSAEGGGNSDTQYF. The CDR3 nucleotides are TGTGCCAGCAGCGCCGAGGGCGGGGGCAACTCAGATACGCAGTATTTT.

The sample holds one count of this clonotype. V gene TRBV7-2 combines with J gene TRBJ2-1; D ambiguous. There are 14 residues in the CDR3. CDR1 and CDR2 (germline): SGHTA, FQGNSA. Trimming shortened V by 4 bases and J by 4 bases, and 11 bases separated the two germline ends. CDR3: CASSSWVGYNEQFF. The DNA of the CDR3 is TGTGCCAGCAGCTCGTGGGTTGGATACAATGAGCAGTTCTTC.

The CDR3 DNA reads as TGCAGCGTTGAACATCGAACTAGCGGCCAGCAGTACTTC. It is translated as CSVEHRTSGQQYF. J is TRBJ2-7 and V is TRBV29-1, with 8 bases aligning to TRBD2. Trimming took 2 bases from V and 8 from J; bases not matched to a gene: 8. The germline CDR1 and CDR2 sequences are SQVTM and ANQGSEA. CDR3 length equals 13 residues.

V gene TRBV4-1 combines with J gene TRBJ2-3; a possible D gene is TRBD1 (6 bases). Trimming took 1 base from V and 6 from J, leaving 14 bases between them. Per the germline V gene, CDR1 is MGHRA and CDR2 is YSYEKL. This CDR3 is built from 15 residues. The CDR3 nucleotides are TGCGCCAGCAGCCAAGGGGGGCTGCTAGGGGATACGCAGTATTTT. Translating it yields CASSQGGLLGDTQYF.

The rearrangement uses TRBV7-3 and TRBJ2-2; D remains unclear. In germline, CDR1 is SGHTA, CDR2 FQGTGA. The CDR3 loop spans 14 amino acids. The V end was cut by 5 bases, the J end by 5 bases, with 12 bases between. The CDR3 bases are TGTGCCAGCAGCCACGGCGGCCCGACCGGGGAGCTGTTTTTT. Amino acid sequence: CASSHGGPTGELFF.

The chain's CDR3 is CASSVEPLANEQYF. In DNA, the CDR3 is TGTGCCAGCAGCGTTGAGCCCCTCGCCAACGAGCAGTACTTC. The chain couples TRBV9 to TRBJ2-7; D is ambiguous. The CDR3 is 14 residues long. Trimming removed 2 bases from V and 5 bases from J, with 14 bases in between. Germline loops: CDR1 SGDLS, CDR2 YYNGEE.

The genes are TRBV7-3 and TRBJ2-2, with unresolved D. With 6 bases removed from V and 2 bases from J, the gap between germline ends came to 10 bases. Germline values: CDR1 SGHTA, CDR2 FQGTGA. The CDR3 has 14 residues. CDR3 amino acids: CASSRQPNTGELFF. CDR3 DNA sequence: TGTGCCAGCAGTCGCCAGCCAAACACCGGGGAGCTGTTTTTT. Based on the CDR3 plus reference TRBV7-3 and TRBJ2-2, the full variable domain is GAGVSQTPSNKVTEKGKYVELRCDPISGHTALYWYRQSLGQGPEFLIYFQGTGAADDSGLPNDRFFAVRPEGSVSTLKIQRTERGDSAVYLCASSRQPNTGELFFGEGSRLTVL.

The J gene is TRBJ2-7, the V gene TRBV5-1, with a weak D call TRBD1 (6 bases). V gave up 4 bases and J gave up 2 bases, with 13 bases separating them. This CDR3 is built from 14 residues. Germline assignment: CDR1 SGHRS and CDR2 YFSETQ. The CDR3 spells CASSGMQGTYEQYF. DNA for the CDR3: TGCGCCAGCAGCGGAATGCAGGGGACCTACGAGCAGTACTTC.

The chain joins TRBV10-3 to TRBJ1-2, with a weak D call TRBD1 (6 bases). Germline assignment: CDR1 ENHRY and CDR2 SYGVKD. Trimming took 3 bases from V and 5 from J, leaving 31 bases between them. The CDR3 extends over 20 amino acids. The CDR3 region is CAISELDGTRQPKFGYGYTF. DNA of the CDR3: TGTGCCATCAGTGAACTGGACGGGACAAGACAACCCAAATTTGGGTATGGCTACACCTTC.